The text below deals with one T cell receptor (beta chain). This receptor's antigen is unknown. Per-nucleotide qualities are absent, and no much larger clonotype sits a single base away. The CDR3, cysteine through phenylalanine, is 13 amino acids long. The only DNA kept is the CDR3, 39 bases in frame from the first base. Trimming takes 6 bases from V and 3 bases from J, and the germline ends sit 11 bases apart. The germline V gene specifies SNHLY as CDR1 and FYNNEI as CDR2. The method behind the library was the immunoSEQ multiplex PCR assay. For the multiplex PCR, a mixture combining 60 forward primers for TCR Vbeta segments and 13 reverse primers for TCR Jbeta segments was used. A multiplex PCR assay on genomic DNA amplified the CDR3 region of rearranged TCR beta genes. The Illumina HiSeq System was used to sequence the amplified TCR beta libraries as 87-base-pair reads. On the study's bioinformatics: A later analysis tallied 70 million to 100 million unique TCR beta chains across the 666 repertoires, and approximately 11 million of those chains were shared by two or more donors. A nearest-neighbor algorithm error-corrected the raw reads and collapsed the reads into unique sequences, merging closely related sequences to remove PCR and sequencing errors. To assign V, D and J gene segments, CDR3 sequences were aligned to IMGT reference sequences. For a sequence to be retained, a match of at least six nucleotides to both a V gene segment and a J gene segment was required. A rearrangement was called productive if the CDR3 had no stop codons and remained in frame with V and J, and every other rearrangement was called non-productive. CDR3 was defined according to IMGT convention as the region running from the second conserved V-encoded cysteine to the conserved J-encoded phenylalanine. Sequences without an unambiguous match to a single V gene segment were excluded from the earlier analysis of 500 to 700 of the donors. An earlier analysis of under 750 of the donors called V segments functional above 56.7% productive rearrangements and segregating when the between-donor standard deviation exceeded 5%. A statistical classification framework was developed to diagnose cytomegalovirus status using the catalog of TCR beta chain sequences. A later analysis assigned V and J genes by comparing TCR nucleotide sequences with IMGT/GENE-DB human TR gene sequences. A later analysis assigned CDR3 sequences and most-parsimonious VDJ recombination scenarios with the TCRdist pipeline. A later analysis defined each TCR beta chain by its CDR3 amino acid sequence plus V-gene family, and excluded reads lacking a unique V-gene family. To address suspected cross-contamination and a sequencing artifact, a later analysis removed a few hundred highly shared, low-generation-probability nucleotide sequences. In a later analysis, a clonal expansion index for each public chain was calculated from normalized within-repertoire ranks of inferred template counts. In a later analysis, generation probabilities were computed using a VDJ recombination model fitted to out-of-frame rearrangements, and the results were checked against IGoR. In a later analysis, TCR-TCR, TCR-HLA and TCR-CMV co-occurrence was scored with hypergeometric tests, and a repertoire-size bias correction was applied to TCR pairs. False discovery rates were estimated in a later analysis by permuting HLA or CMV assignments 20 times. A later analysis grouped co-occurring TCRs with DBSCAN, adding TCRdist sequence similarity when clustering within HLA-allele-positive subsets. Co-occurrence clustering excluded repertoires with fewer than 30,000 or more than 120,000 public chains, plus five with anomalous nucleotide sharing. In TCRdb, the immuneACCESS table is reduced to in-frame sequences with V and J assigned. These tables do not hold every clone; where another copy was compared, an unresolved V gene accounts for under half, and the others remain unexplained. D and trimming come from the DNA, and the V and J calls and clone size come from that table. The sample yields 90,000 to 120,000 clones; around 73% were counted once. The top ten clones comprise roughly 8.2% of the sample.

This sample is drawn from a study of cytomegalovirus exposure and HLA in healthy donors (dated 2017 in TCRdb). With respect to the entire study: An earlier analysis of 587 of the donors reported under 300 Gb of sequence data and 95 million to 130 million unique TCR beta sequences obtained from about 180 million T cells. All discovery cohort repertoires had been generated on a single sequencing platform. To study patterns of TCR occurrence, a later analysis re-analyzed previously published TCR beta repertoires from around 660 donors and added high-resolution HLA genotyping. The aim of the study was to test whether cataloging public T cell receptors could identify signatures of past pathogen exposure. Donor age, sex, ethnicity and CMV serostatus were compiled together with the repertoire data. The number of typed donors differed by locus: about 629-630 for A, B, C, DRB1 and DQB1; some 540 for DQA1; approximately 600 for DPA1; and some 430 for DPB1. In a later genetic analysis, genome-wide SNP genotypes for about 55% of the roughly 700 donors were used, and that subset was treated as a discovery cohort. Class I and class II HLA loci were covered by the typing at four-digit resolution. High-throughput TCR immunosequencing, statistical association of individual TCRs with disease status, and machine learning were combined to predict cytomegalovirus infection status. About 280 gigabases of sequencing data and roughly 81 million unique TCR sequences made up an early release that covered nearly 650 HLA-typed donors. The genetic ancestry cluster associated with self-reported Caucasian donors included over 65% of the roughly 400 genotyped donors. Several DR-DQ haplotypes were handled as single units for association and clustering, since linkage in the cohort was strong. In the later analysis, no new phenotypic data were used to find candidate immune exposures; instead, reliance was placed on TCR beta sequences and their occurrence across donors. In addition to the first cohort of about 650 subjects, a separate validation cohort of approximately 120 different subjects was used. To decide whether each TCR beta V gene segment behaved as functional or pseudogenic, an earlier analysis of approximately 590 of the donors relied on high-throughput TCR beta sequencing. The study used immunosequencing to profile the T cell repertoires of approximately 640 subjects and linked those repertoires to cytomegalovirus serostatus. Across under 500 genotyped donors of the cohort, an average of about 200,000 unique TCR beta nucleotide sequences per donor were sequenced, and 15% to 20% of those sequences were non-productive. Results and caveats for the whole study, not just this receptor: A cluster of highly shared sequence variants was judged likely to represent a technical artifact of the sequencing pipeline. The authors suggested that the approach could potentially be generalized to other disease states and immunological phenotypes. Broadly in line with IMGT annotations, most TCR beta V segments showed up in productive rearrangements about 90% or about 30% of the time in an earlier analysis of about 500 of the donors. Compared with equally common non-associated chains, HLA-associated TCR beta chains in a later analysis were more clonally expanded and had lower generation probabilities. A later analysis associated around 16,000 TCR beta sequences with specific HLA alleles at a false discovery rate of 0.05. A further reported finding was that TCR beta sequences accurately predicted the HLA-A and HLA-B alleles for most subjects in the first cohort. Some IMGT-functional V segments, including TRBV6-2 and TRBV6-3, could not be told apart with the 87-base-pair reads, so those segments were excluded. Compared with the 666-donor mean, donors in an Asian-associated ancestry cluster had fewer N-insertions in productive TCRs, according to a later genetic analysis. Because HLA typing was missing for some donors at each locus, association tests included only the typed subset. While some public TCRs were present in many individuals, most TCR sequences turned up only very rarely across donors. The classifier was reported to diagnose cytomegalovirus status with high specificity and sensitivity in both the original and validation cohorts. Most CMV-associated TCR beta chains appeared to be HLA-restricted in a later analysis, and the HLA associations seemed to be driven largely by CMV exposure. Roughly uniform sequencing depth across donors was assumed in presence/absence analyses, although this assumption may not hold. Because counts were too low, seventeen rarely observed V segments, including chromosome 9 orphons, were excluded from the earlier analysis of 587 of the donors. The study listed approximately 160 TCR beta chains as associated with cytomegalovirus. Three of the identified cytomegalovirus-associated TCR beta chains were confirmed in vitro to be specific for cytomegalovirus antigens. Several of the top co-occurrence clusters appeared to be linked to parvovirus B19, influenza, CMV and Epstein-Barr virus, according to a later analysis. A later analysis found that TCR association rates varied across HLA loci, with DRB1 alleles showing the most associated TCRs and HLA-C alleles the fewest. A later genetic analysis associated a missense DCLRE1C variant with V-gene and J-gene trimming of TCR beta chains, and an independent cohort replicated the association. When HLA alleles, especially DR and DQ, strongly co-occurred, attributing TCR associations to individual alleles was difficult. Correlated functional status among segregating V segments might be attributable to linkage disequilibrium, but an unknown experimental factor could not be ruled out. The cohort was sequenced for TCR beta chains only, and without alpha or paired-chain data the features that could be detected were limited. Immune exposure information for the cohort was limited to CMV serostatus.

The cohort comprised around 700 healthy bone marrow donors. Cohort members were all nominally healthy when sampled, although unrecorded immune exposures were likely present. The donor was CMV seronegative and belonged to the group of more than 300 seronegative cohort members. A peripheral blood sample was provided by each donor, and peripheral blood mononuclear cells were used for TCR beta sequencing. Genomic DNA was extracted from the blood cell samples with the Qiagen DNeasy Blood Extraction Kit. This TCR came from a man aged 25 to 45 in good health and CMV-seronegative. The sequencing sample was made of PBMCs. The rearranged chain carries TRBV2 and TRBJ1-1, with a weak D call of TRBD1 (5 bases match). The nucleotide sequence is TGTGCCAGCAGGGCCGACAGCTACACTGAAGCTTTCTTT. Its amino acids are CASRADSYTEAFF.